This note documents a single T cell receptor (beta chain) sequence. This sample was included in a study of blood T cell repertoires in COVID-19. On the study more broadly: Both acute and convalescent COVID-19 samples were obtained from the United States, Italy and Spain. Nucleic acid was either cDNA or gDNA, and it came from T cells, B-cell-depleted T cells, or PBMCs.

Germline values: CDR1 SGHRS, CDR2 YFSETQ. V lost 4 bases to trimming and J lost 4 bases, with 11 bases between them. This CDR3 has 14 residues. In the original processing: Scientists estimated how many nucleated cells there were by amplifying reference gene primers. Libraries were prepared by immunoSEQ multiplex PCR; TCRdb keeps only in-frame clonotypes and omits some of them. V, J and clone size were drawn from that table, and D and trimming were deduced from the DNA. The sample shows fewer than 90,000 clones, 70% to 90% of them seen only once. This rearrangement joins TRBV5-1 to TRBJ2-2, with a tentative D call TRBD1 (5 bases). The TCR sequence derives from a man aged 65 to 79 with acute or convalescent COVID-19. Sequencing input: peripheral blood. The CDR3 reads CASSDQGGTGELFF. The DNA for the CDR3 is TGCGCCAGCAGCGACCAGGGTGGCACCGGGGAGCTGTTTTTT. The full variable domain, with the rest looked up from reference TRBV5-1 and TRBJ2-2, is KAGVTQTPRYLIKTRGQQVTLSCSPISGHRSVSWYQQTPGQGLQFLFEYFSETQRNKGNFPGRFSGRQFSNSRSEMNVSTLELGDSALYLCASSDQGGTGELFFGEGSRLTVL.